This T cell receptor beta chain was identified in a study of vaccination and CD4 T cells after COVID-19. Study context: Two doses of either BNT162b2 or mRNA-1273 vaccine went to participants. Overlapping peptides covering the spike proteins of SARS-CoV-2, HCoV-NL63, HCoV-OC43 and HCoV-229E were added to stimulate cells. Post-COVID samples were collected a median approximately 100 days following diagnosis, spanning 35 to 161.

Trimming removed 1 base from V and 3 bases from J; junction bases left unmatched: 4. The CDR3 is 15 amino acids. Germline loops: CDR1 SGHAT, CDR2 FQNNGV. Cultured CD4+ T cells had their DNA profiled by the Oncomine TCR Beta short-read assay. Using the QIAamp micro DNA kit, genomic DNA was extracted from the CD4+ T cells that had been cultured. TCRdb reprocessed the PCR reads with MiXCR, giving one entry per CDR3 protein. The sample has fewer than 20,000 distinct CDR3 sequences, more than 55% seen once. A note on this clonotype: What it recognizes is unknown.

Treatment given: roughly 11-day PBMC culture with coronavirus spike peptide pools or control peptides (ViraFEST assay). This clonotype originated in a human donor who had recovered from COVID-19. The chain is built from TRBV11-2 and TRBJ2-7; 9 bases match TRBD2. The sequenced sample consisted of CD4+ T cells from blood, cultured in vitro. The CDR3 here is CASSLAGTSYYEQYF. Here the CDR3 DNA reads TGTGCCAGCAGCTTAGCCGGGACTAGCTACTACGAGCAGTACTTC.